One and the same sample provided the 29 T cell receptor beta chains below, sequenced in a study of T cells expressing NK-cell markers. TCRdb reanalyzed the 5' RACE reads and collapses them to one entry per CDR3 protein, without DNA. The clone table shows just under 150,000 distinct CDR3 sequences, with the ten largest holding less than 15%. Sequencing used blood T cells: a sorted CD56 or NKG2C T cell subset, CD4+ or CD8+ T cells, or bulk PBMC T cells (not recorded which). The receptors originated from a man between 18 and 29 years old in good health.

The chain recombines TRBV24-1 with TRBJ2-1; the TRBD2 assignment by TCRdb is unverifiable without DNA. CDR3 size: 16 residues. CDR1 and CDR2 (germline): KGHDR, SFDVKD. This CDR3 reads CATSPSLRLAGDEQFF.

J is TRBJ2-1 and V is TRBV27; TCRdb outputs TRBD1, but without DNA this stays unchecked. The V gene's germline CDR1 is MNHEY and CDR2 SMNVEV (reference sequence). CDR3 length: 14 residues. The CDR3 spells CASSPGTDNNEQFF.

The chain employs TRBV4-1 and TRBJ2-3. Germline V gene lookup returns CDR1 MGHRA and CDR2 YSYEKL. CDR3 length equals 14 residues. CDR3 sequence: CASSLLVGTDTQYF.

CDR3 sequence reads: CASSLSTSTDTQYF. This chain links TRBV7-7 with TRBJ2-3. This CDR3 is 14 amino acids long. CDR1 is SSHAT and CDR2 is FNYEAQ in the germline V gene (reference sequence).

The chain employs TRBV27 and TRBJ2-7; the TCRdb D gene call, TRBD2, has no DNA to confirm it. CDR1 is MNHEY, CDR2 SMNVEV, per germline (reference sequence). This CDR3 has 17 amino acids. Here the CDR3 reads CASSPRLGLAFGYEQYF.

The chain is built from TRBV28 and TRBJ2-2; TCRdb's D call, TRBD1, is unchecked because there is no DNA. The CDR3 has 16 residues. Germline-derived CDR1 and CDR2 are MDHEN and SYDVKM. CDR3 residues: CASTAPPGLNTGELFF. Supplemented by reference TRBV28 and TRBJ2-2, the full variable domain reads DVKVTQSSRYLVKRTGEKVFLECVQDMDHENMFWYRQDPGLGLRLIYFSYDVKMKEKGDIPEGYSVSREKKERFSLILESASTNQTSMYLCASTAPPGLNTGELFFGEGSRLTVL.

The gene calls are TRBV12-3 or TRBV12-4 and TRBJ2-2; TCRdb indicates TRBD1, and absent DNA this call remains unverified. This CDR3 comprises 13 residues. This chain's CDR3 is CASSFLGLGELFF.

V usage is TRBV7-6 and J usage is TRBJ2-2; TCRdb calls TRBD1, which cannot be checked without DNA. CDR1 and CDR2 (germline): SGHVS, FNYEAQ. CDR3 length: 18 residues. The CDR3: CASSLPGTGGANTGELFF.

The rearrangement joins TRBV29-1 to TRBJ1-1. CDR1 is SQVTM, CDR2 ANQGSEA, per germline. This CDR3 has 12 residues. The CDR3 sequence: CSALAGGNEAFF.

The chain combines TRBV7-2 with TRBJ2-1; TCRdb selects TRBD2, and the lack of DNA leaves this call unchecked. CDR3 length equals 15 residues. Germline values: CDR1 SGHTA, CDR2 FQGNSA. The CDR3 here is CASSLMAGGHNEQFF.

The J gene is TRBJ2-1, the V gene TRBV5-5; TCRdb returns TRBD1, unconfirmable since there is no DNA. Germline CDR1 and CDR2: SGHKS and YYEKEE (reference sequence). The CDR3 sequence is 12 residues long. This CDR3 reads CASSLGRGEQFF.

This chain's CDR3 is CATSSSGIWNEQFF. The chain links TRBV15 to TRBJ2-1; TCRdb gives TRBD2 as the D gene, but with no DNA this cannot be confirmed. The CDR3 has 14 residues. Germline CDR1 LNHNV, CDR2 YYDKDF (reference sequence).

CDR3 sequence reads: CASSDRVANEQFF. The rearrangement uses TRBV2 and TRBJ2-1. The V gene's germline CDR1 is SNHLY and CDR2 FYNNEI. The CDR3 runs to 13 residues.

The chain employs TRBV7-9 and TRBJ2-1; the TCRdb D gene call, TRBD2, has no DNA to confirm it. CDR1 and CDR2 (germline): SEHNR, FQNEAQ (reference sequence). This CDR3 has 14 residues. The CDR3 is CASSLSGRFDEQFF.

The chain has TRBV29-1 and TRBJ2-3; checking the TCRdb D call of TRBD1 is not possible without DNA. The CDR3 covers 13 residues. CDR1 is SQVTM and CDR2 is ANQGSEA in the germline V gene. CDR3 loop: CSATGTSTDTQYF.

CDR3 protein: CSASIEPNTGELFF. This rearrangement joins TRBV20-1 to TRBJ2-2. This CDR3 contains 14 residues. Germline CDR1 reads DFQATT; CDR2 reads SNEGSKA (reference sequence).

The rearrangement links TRBV20-1 to TRBJ1-1; TCRdb gives TRBD1 as the D gene, but with no DNA this cannot be confirmed. Germline CDR1 is DFQATT and CDR2 is SNEGSKA (reference sequence). The CDR3 extends over 13 amino acids. Here the CDR3 reads CSARGWGDAEAFF.

V gene TRBV5-1 combines with J gene TRBJ1-1; the D call of TRBD1 rests on TCRdb alone, since no DNA is present to check it. The CDR3 is 17 residues long. The V gene's germline CDR1 is SGHRS and CDR2 YFSETQ. The CDR3 sequence: CASSESGTRGVNTEAFF. Full variable domain (missing parts from reference TRBV5-1 and TRBJ1-1): KAGVTQTPRYLIKTRGQQVTLSCSPISGHRSVSWYQQTPGQGLQFLFEYFSETQRNKGNFPGRFSGRQFSNSRSEMNVSTLELGDSALYLCASSESGTRGVNTEAFFGQGTRLTVV.

The V gene is TRBV4-1, the J gene TRBJ2-2; TCRdb's D call, TRBD1, is unchecked because there is no DNA. CDR1 MGHRA and CDR2 YSYEKL come from the germline V gene. The CDR3 extends over 16 amino acids. Here the CDR3 reads CASSQEGRGGTGELFF.

The genes are TRBV9 and TRBJ2-3. The CDR3 sequence is 15 residues long. Germline values: CDR1 SGDLS, CDR2 YYNGEE. CDR3 in amino acids: CASSVEASYPDTQYF.

This rearrangement joins TRBV15 to TRBJ2-4; there is no DNA to check the TCRdb D call of TRBD2. Per germline, CDR1 LNHNV and CDR2 YYDKDF (reference sequence). CDR3 size: 16 residues. The CDR3 loop is CATSRPGLASGNIQYF. Based on the CDR3 plus reference TRBV15 and TRBJ2-4, the full variable domain is DAMVIQNPRYQVTQFGKPVTLSCSQTLNHNVMYWYQQKSSQAPKLLFHYYDKDFNNEADTPDNFQSRRPNTSFCFLDIRSPGLGDTAMYLCATSRPGLASGNIQYFGAGTRLSVL.

This chain links TRBV4-2 with TRBJ2-7; TCRdb's D gene call, TRBD1, goes unchecked for lack of DNA. Germline values: CDR1 LGHNA, CDR2 YNFKEQ. This CDR3 is built from 15 residues. This chain's CDR3 is CASSQPGTAPYEQYF.

The genes are TRBV4-2 and TRBJ2-7; lacking DNA, the TRBD2 call made by TCRdb goes unchecked. Germline-derived CDR1 and CDR2 are LGHNA and YNFKEQ. The CDR3 totals 17 residues. This chain's CDR3 is CASSQAPSGILDSEQYF.

The chain joins TRBV23-1 to TRBJ2-2. TRBV23-1 is designated an ORF whose function remains uncertain. CDR3 length: 16 amino acids. The CDR3 here is CASSQDFGTNTGELFF.

The chain is built from TRBV3-1 and TRBJ2-7; the TCRdb call, TRBD2, lacks DNA for checking. Per the germline V gene, CDR1 is LGHDT and CDR2 is YNNKEL (reference sequence). The length of the CDR3 is 16 residues. CDR3 residues: CASSQGLGLEIYEQYF.

V is TRBV10-3 and J is TRBJ2-7. The CDR3 runs 12 residues. Germline V gene data show CDR1 as ENHRY and CDR2 as SYGVKD. The chain's CDR3 is CAITKGSYEQYF.

The J gene is TRBJ2-1, the V gene TRBV18; TCRdb calls TRBD1, which cannot be checked without DNA. Germline V gives CDR1 KGHSH, CDR2 LQKENI. The CDR3 has 15 amino acids. The CDR3 region is CASSPPRQGYNEQFF. Drawing the rest from reference TRBV18 and TRBJ2-1, the complete variable domain is NAGVMQNPRHLVRRRGQEARLRCSPMKGHSHVYWYRQLPEEGLKFMVYLQKENIIDESGMPKERFSAEFPKEGPSILRIQQVVRGDSAAYFCASSPPRQGYNEQFFGPGTRLTVL.

The rearrangement joins TRBV13 to TRBJ2-7; the TCRdb D gene call, TRBD2, has no DNA to confirm it. The CDR3 is 14 residues long. Germline V CDR1 and CDR2: PRHDT, FYEKMQ (reference sequence). The CDR3 here is CASSAGTSGYEQYF.

V usage is TRBV6-2 or TRBV6-3 and J usage is TRBJ1-2. This CDR3 is 15 amino acids long. The germline V gene encodes CDR1 MNHEY and CDR2 SVGEGT. This CDR3 reads CASSTRQGGHYGYTF.